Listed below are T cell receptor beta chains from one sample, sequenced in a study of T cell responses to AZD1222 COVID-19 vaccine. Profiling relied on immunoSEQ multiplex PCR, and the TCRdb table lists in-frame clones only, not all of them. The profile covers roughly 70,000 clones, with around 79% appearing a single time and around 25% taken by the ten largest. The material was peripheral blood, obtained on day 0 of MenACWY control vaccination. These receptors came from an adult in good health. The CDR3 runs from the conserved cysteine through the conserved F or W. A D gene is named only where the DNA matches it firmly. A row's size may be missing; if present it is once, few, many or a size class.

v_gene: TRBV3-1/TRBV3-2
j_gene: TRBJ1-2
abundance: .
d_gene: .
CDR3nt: TGTGCCAGCAGCCAGAGGACAGCAAACTATGGCTACACCTTC
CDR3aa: CASSQRTANYGYTF

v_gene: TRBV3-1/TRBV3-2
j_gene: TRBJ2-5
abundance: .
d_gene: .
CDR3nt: TGTGCCAGCAGCCAAAGGGGAGAGACCCAGTACTTC
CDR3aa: CASSQRGETQYF

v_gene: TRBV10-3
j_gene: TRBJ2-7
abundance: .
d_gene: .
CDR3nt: TGTGCCATCAGTGATGATCAGGGTCACCGGCAGTACTTC
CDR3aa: CAISDDQGHRQYF

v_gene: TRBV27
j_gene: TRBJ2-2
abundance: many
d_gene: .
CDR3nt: TGTGCCAGCAGTTACAGGGCGGGGACCGGGGAGCTGTTTTTT
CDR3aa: CASSYRAGTGELFF

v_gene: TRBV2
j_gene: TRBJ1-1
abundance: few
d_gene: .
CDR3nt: TGTGCCAGCAGTGCGAGCGGTTACACTGAAGCTTTCTTT
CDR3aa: CASSASGYTEAFF

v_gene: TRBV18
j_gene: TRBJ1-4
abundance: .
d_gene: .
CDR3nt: TGTGCCAGCTCACCGGAACCCTCCAATGAAAAACTGTTTTTT
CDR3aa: CASSPEPSNEKLFF

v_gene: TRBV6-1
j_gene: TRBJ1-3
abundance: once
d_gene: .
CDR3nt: TGTGCCAGCAGTGAAGCAAGTTCCTGGAGGGGAAACACCATATATTTT
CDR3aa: CASSEASSWRGNTIYF

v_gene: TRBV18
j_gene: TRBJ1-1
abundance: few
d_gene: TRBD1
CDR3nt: TGTGCCAGCTCACCACTTCCCTTCGGCAGGGGGCCTCTGAACACTGAAGCTTTCTTT
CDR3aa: CASSPLPFGRGPLNTEAFF

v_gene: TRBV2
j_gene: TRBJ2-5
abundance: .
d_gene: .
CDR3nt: TGTGCCAGCAGTGACCTAGGACAGAAACAAGAGACCCAGTACTTC
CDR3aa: CASSDLGQKQETQYF

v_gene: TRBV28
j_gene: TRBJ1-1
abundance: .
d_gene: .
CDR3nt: TGTGCCAGCAGTTTACGACAGACCGAAGCTTTCTTT
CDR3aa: CASSLRQTEAFF

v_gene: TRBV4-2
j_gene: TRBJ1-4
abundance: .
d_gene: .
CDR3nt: TGTGCCAGCAGCCAAGTTAGGCAGGGCACTGAAAAACTGTTTTTT
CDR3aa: CASSQVRQGTEKLFF

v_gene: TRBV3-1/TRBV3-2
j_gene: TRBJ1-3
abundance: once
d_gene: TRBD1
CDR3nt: TGTGCCAGCAGCCAGAGGGACAGAAGTGGAAACACCATATATTTT
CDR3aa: CASSQRDRSGNTIYF

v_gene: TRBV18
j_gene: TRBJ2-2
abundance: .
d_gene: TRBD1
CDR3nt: TGTGCCAGCTCTCGTGACGGGACAGATAACACCGGGGAGCTGTTTTTT
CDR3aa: CASSRDGTDNTGELFF

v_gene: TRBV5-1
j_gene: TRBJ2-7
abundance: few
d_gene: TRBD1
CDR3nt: TGCGCCAGCAGCTTAACAGGGGTCTCGAGTCACGAGCAGTACTTC
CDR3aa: CASSLTGVSSHEQYF

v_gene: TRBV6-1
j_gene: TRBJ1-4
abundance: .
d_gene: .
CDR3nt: TGTGCCAGCAGTGGAGACTTTAGGGGGTCTTACCAACTCAATGAAAAACTGTTTTTT
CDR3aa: CASSGDFRGSYQLNEKLFF

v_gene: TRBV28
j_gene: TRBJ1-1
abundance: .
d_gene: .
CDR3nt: TGTGCCAGCAGTTTAATTGGGCGGGGGGAAGCTTTCTTT
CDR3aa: CASSLIGRGEAFF

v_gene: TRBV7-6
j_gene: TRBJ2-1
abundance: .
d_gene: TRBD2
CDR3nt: TGTGCCAGCAGCCTACTAGCGGGGGGGTCCTACAATGAGCAGTTCTTC
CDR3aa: CASSLLAGGSYNEQFF

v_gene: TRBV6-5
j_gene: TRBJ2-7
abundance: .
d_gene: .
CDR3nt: TGTGCCAGCAGTTTAAGAGATCCTTGGAGCGAGCAGTACTTC
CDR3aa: CASSLRDPWSEQYF

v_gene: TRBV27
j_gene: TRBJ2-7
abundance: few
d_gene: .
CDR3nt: TGTGCCAGCAGTAGACAGGCCTCCTACGAGCAGTACTTC
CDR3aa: CASSRQASYEQYF

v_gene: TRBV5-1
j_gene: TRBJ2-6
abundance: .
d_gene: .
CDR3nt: TGCGCCAGCAGCCCCCAGGGGAGCTCTGGGGCCAACGTCCTGACTTTC
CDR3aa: CASSPQGSSGANVLTF

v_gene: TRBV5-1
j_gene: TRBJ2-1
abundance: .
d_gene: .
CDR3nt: TGCGCCAGCAGCTTGGTAGGTACCAGCTCCTACAATGAGCAGTTCTTC
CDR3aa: CASSLVGTSSYNEQFF

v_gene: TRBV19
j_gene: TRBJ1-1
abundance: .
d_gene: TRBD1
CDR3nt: TGTGCCAGTGCCTACAGGGGGGACAACACTGAAGCTTTCTTT
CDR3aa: CASAYRGDNTEAFF

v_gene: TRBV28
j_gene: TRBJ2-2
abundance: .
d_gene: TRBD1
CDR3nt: TGTGCCAGCAGTCCAGGACAGGGTGTCAGTACTGGGGAGCTGTTTTTT
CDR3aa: CASSPGQGVSTGELFF

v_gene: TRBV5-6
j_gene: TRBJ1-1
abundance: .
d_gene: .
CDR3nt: TGTGCCAGCAGCTTGGGCGGGCAGGGTGATGAAGCTTTCTTT
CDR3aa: CASSLGGQGDEAFF

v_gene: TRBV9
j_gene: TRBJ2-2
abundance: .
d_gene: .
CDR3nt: TGTGCCAGCAGCCTCCGGGCAGAAGTGAACACCGGGGAGCTGTTTTTT
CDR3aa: CASSLRAEVNTGELFF

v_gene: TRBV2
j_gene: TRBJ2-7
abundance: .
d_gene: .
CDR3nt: TGTGCCAGCAGTGAAAGGGCTTTTGACTACGAGCAGTACTTC
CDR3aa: CASSERAFDYEQYF

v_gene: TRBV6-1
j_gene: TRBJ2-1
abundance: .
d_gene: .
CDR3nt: TGTGCCAGCAGCCCCTCTAAGAATGAGCAGTTCTTC
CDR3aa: CASSPSKNEQFF

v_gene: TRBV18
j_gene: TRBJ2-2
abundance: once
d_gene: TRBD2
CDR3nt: TGTGCCAGCTCACCACCGGTCGGGGGGAATTATATCACCGGGGAGCTGTTTTTT
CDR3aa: CASSPPVGGNYITGELFF

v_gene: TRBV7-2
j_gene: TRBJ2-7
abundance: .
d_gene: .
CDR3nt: TGTGCCAGCAGCTTAAAGGGACTCTCCTACGAGCAGTACTTC
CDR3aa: CASSLKGLSYEQYF

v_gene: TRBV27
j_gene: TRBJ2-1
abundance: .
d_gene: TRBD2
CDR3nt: TGTGCCAGCAGTTTGAGCGGGAGCTCCTACAATGAGCAGTTCTTC
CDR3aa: CASSLSGSSYNEQFF

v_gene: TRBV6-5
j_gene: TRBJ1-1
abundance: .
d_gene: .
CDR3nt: TGTGCCAGCATCGCAATGAACACTGAAGCTTTCTTT
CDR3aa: CASIAMNTEAFF

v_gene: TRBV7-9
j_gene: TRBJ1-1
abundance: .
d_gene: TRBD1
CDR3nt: TGTGCCAGCAGCTCCACAGGGGTCACTGAAGCTTTCTTT
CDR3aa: CASSSTGVTEAFF

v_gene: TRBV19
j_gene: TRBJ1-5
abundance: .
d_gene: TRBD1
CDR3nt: TGTGCCAGTAGTTACACCTCGACAGGGGATCAGCCCCAGCATTTT
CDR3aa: CASSYTSTGDQPQHF

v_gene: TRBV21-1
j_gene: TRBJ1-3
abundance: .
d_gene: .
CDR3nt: TGTGCCAGCAGCAAAGATGACGGGGAGTTTTCTGGAAACACCATATATTTT
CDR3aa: CASSKDDGEFSGNTIYF

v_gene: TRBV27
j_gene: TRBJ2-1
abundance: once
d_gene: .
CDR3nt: TGTGCCAGCAGTGCCTTGAGGCACTACAATGAGCAGTTCTTC
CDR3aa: CASSALRHYNEQFF

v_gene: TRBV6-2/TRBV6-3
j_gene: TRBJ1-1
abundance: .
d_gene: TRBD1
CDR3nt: TGTGCCAGCAGCCACGGACAGGGGGAAGCTTTCTTT
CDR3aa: CASSHGQGEAFF

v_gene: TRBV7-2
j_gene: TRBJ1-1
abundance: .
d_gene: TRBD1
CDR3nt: TGTGCCAGCAGCCCCGGGACAGCTATTGAAGCTTTCTTT
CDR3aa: CASSPGTAIEAFF

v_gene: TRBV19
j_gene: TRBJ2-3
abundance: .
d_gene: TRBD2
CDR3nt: TGTGCGAGGCGGGAGGGCAAAGATACGCAGTATTTT
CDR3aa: CARREGKDTQYF

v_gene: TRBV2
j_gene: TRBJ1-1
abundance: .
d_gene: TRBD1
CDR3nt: TGTGCCAGCAGAGGTAGGACAGGGATGAACACTGAAGCTTTCTTT
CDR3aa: CASRGRTGMNTEAFF

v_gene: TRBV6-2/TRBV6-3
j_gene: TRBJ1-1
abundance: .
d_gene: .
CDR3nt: TGTGCCAGCAGTTACTGGGAGTCCGAAGCTTTCTTT
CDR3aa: CASSYWESEAFF

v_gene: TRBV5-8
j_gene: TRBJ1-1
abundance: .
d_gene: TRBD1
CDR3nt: TGTGCCAGCAGCTTGGTGACAGGGGGGTTTGGCACTGAAGCTTTCTTT
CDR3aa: CASSLVTGGFGTEAFF

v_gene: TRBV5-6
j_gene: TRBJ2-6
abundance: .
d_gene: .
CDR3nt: TGTGCCAGCAGCTTGGAAGGGCCTGGGGCCAACGTCCTGACTTTC
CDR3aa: CASSLEGPGANVLTF

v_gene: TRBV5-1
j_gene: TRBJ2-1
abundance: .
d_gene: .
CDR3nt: TGCGCCAGCAGCTTCGGACGGAACAATGAGCAGTTCTTC
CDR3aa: CASSFGRNNEQFF

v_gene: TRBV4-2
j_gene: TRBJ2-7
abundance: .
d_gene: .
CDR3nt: TGTGCCAGCAGCCAAGCCCGCCAGAGCTCCTACGAGCAGTACTTC
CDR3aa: CASSQARQSSYEQYF

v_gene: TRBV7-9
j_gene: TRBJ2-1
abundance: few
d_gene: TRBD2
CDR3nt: TGTGCCAGCAGCCCGACCACGCTAGCGGGGGTTTTCAATGAGCAGTTCTTC
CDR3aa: CASSPTTLAGVFNEQFF

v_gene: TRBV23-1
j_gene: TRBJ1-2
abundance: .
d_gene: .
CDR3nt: TGCGCCCCTACCTGGGGCTACACCTTC
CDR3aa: CAPTWGYTF

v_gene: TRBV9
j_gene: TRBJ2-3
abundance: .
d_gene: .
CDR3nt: TGTGCCAGCAGCGCCGGGACTCATGGCACAGATACGCAGTATTTT
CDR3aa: CASSAGTHGTDTQYF

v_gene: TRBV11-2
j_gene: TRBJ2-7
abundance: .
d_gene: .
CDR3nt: TGTGCCAGCAGTCCAATTGGGAGGAGAAGCTCCTACGAGCAGTACTTC
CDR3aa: CASSPIGRRSSYEQYF

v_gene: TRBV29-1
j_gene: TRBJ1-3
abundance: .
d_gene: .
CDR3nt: TGCAGCGTTGTAGCACGCTCCGGGACTAGCTCTGGAAACACCATATATTTT
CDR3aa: CSVVARSGTSSGNTIYF

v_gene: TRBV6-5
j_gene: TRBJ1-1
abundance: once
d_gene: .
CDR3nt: TGTGCCAGCAGCGGGGTAGCGCAGAACACTGAAGCTTTCTTT
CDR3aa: CASSGVAQNTEAFF

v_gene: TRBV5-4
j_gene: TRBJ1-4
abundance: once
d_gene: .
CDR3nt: TGTGCCAGCAGCTCGGATCGGGGTGAAAAACTGTTTTTT
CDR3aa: CASSSDRGEKLFF

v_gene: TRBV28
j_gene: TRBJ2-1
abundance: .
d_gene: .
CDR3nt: TGTGCCAGCAGTTTAGATTTCAGGGACGAGAGTGTCTTC
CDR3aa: CASSLDFRDESVF

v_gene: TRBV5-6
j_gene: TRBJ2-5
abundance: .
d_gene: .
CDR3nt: TGTGCCAGCAGCTTGCACCCTCAAGAGACCCAGTACTTC
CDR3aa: CASSLHPQETQYF